This T cell receptor beta chain was observed in a study of T cell responses to AZD1222 COVID-19 vaccine. Repertoires were generated with immunoSEQ multiplex PCR, while TCRdb's copy carries only in-frame clones and drops some. Altogether 100,000 to 150,000 clones are present, around 92% being singletons, with the ten largest covering 11% to 15%. The germline V and J ends were trimmed by 4 bases and 8 bases, with 17 bases remaining between them. The CDR3 sequence is 14 residues long. CDR1 and CDR2 from the germline V gene are MDHEN and SYDVKM. Study-wide results and caveats: White British donors predominated, females outnumbered males, and clonal diversity was possibly underestimated.

For this clone: As yet, its antigen is unknown.

The chain uses TRBV28 and TRBJ1-2; D is ambiguous. This sequence originates from an adult in good health. The sequencing here drew on peripheral blood, taken on day 0 of AZD1222 vaccination. In DNA, the CDR3 is TGTGCCAGCAGTTCCGGCTTGGCCCGGGGAGGCTACACCTTC. Encoded protein: CASSSGLARGGYTF.